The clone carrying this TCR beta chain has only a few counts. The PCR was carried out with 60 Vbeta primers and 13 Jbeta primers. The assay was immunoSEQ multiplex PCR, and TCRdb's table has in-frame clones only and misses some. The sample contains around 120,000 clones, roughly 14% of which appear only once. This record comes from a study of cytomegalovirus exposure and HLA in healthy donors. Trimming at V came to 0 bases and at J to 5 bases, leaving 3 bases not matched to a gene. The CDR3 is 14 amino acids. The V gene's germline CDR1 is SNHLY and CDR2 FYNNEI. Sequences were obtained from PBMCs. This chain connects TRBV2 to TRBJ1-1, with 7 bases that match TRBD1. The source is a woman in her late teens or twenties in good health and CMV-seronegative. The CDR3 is CASSEAQGRTEAFF. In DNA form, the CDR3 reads TGTGCCAGCAGTGAAGCACAGGGGCGTACTGAAGCTTTCTTT.